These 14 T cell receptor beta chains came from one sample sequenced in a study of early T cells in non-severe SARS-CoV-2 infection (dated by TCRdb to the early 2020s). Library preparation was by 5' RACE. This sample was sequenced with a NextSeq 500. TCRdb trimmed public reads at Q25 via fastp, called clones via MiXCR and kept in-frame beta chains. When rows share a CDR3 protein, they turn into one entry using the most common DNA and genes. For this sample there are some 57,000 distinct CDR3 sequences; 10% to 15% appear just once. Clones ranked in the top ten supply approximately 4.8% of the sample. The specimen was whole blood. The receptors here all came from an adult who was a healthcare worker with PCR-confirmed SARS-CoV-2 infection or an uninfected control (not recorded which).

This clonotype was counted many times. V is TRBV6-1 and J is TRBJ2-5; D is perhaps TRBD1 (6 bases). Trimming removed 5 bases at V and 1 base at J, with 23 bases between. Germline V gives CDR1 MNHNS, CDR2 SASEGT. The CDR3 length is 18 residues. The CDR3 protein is CASSSSFGTGTLQETQYF. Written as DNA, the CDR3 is TGTGCCAGCAGTTCCTCTTTTGGTACAGGGACGCTCCAAGAGACCCAGTACTTC.

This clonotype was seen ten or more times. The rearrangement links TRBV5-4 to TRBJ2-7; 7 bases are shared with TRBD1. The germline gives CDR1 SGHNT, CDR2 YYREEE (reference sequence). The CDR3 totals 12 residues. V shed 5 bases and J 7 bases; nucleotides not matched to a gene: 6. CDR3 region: CASSEGAREQYF. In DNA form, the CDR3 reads TGTGCCAGCAGTGAGGGGGCCCGGGAGCAGTACTTC.

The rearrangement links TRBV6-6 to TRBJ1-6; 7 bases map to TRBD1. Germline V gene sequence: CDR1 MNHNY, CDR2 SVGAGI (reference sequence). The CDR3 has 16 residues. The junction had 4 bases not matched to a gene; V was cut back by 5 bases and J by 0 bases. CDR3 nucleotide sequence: TGTGCCAGCAGTGACAGGGCAAGCTCCTATAATTCACCCCTCCACTTT. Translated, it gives CASSDRASSYNSPLHF.

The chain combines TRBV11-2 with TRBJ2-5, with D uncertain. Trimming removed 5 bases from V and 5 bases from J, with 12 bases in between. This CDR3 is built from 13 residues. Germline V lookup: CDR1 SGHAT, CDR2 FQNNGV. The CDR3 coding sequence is TGTGCCAGCAGCCCTACACTGGCGGAGACCCAGTACTTC. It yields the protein CASSPTLAETQYF.

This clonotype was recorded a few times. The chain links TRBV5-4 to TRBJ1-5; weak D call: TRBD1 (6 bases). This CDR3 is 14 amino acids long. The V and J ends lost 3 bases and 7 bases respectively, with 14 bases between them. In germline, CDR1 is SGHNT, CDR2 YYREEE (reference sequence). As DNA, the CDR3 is TGTGCCAGCAGCTATACAGGGAGGGAACAGCCCCAGCATTTT. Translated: CASSYTGREQPQHF.

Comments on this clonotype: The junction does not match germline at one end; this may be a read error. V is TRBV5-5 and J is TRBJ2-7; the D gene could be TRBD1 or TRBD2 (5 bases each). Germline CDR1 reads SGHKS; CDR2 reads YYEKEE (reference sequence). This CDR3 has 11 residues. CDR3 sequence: CASSFDRDQNF. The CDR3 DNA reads TGTGCCAGCAGCTTCGACCGGGACCAAAACTTC.

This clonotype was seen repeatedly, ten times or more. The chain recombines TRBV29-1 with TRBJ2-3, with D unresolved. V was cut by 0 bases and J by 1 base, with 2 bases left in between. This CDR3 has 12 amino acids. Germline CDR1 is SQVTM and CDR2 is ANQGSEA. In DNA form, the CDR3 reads TGCAGCGTTGAAGAGGGCACAGATACGCAGTATTTT. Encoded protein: CSVEEGTDTQYF.

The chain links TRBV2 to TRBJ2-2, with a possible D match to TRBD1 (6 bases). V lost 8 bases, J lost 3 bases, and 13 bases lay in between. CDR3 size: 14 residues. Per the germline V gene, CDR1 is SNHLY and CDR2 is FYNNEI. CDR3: CASQDNRDTGELFF. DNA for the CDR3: TGTGCCAGCCAAGATAACAGGGACACCGGGGAGCTGTTTTTT.

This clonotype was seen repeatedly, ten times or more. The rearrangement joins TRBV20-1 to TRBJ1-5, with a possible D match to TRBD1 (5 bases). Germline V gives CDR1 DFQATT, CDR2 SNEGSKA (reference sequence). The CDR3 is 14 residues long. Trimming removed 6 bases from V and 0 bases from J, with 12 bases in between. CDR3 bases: TGCAGTGCGCCCCGGGGCGATAGCAATCAGCCCCAGCATTTT. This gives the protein CSAPRGDSNQPQHF.

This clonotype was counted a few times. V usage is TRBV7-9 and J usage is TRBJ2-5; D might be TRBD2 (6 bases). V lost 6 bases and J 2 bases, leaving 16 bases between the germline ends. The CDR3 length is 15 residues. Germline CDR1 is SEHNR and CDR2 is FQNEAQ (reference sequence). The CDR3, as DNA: TGTGCCAGCAGGCGGGGCAGGGTAGGGCAAGAGACCCAGTACTTC. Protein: CASRRGRVGQETQYF.

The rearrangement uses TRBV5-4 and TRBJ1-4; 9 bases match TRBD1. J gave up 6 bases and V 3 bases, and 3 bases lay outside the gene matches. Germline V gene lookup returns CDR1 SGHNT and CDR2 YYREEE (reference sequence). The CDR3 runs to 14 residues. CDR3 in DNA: TGTGCCAGCAGCTCATGGACAGGGGATGAAAAACTGTTTTTT. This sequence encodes CASSSWTGDEKLFF.

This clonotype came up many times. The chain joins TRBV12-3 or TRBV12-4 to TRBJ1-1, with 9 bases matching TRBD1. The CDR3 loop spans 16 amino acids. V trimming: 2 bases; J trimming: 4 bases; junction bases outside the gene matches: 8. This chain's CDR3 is CASSLPGTGRRTEAFF. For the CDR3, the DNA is TGTGCCAGCAGTTTACCCGGGACAGGGCGGCGCACTGAAGCTTTCTTT.

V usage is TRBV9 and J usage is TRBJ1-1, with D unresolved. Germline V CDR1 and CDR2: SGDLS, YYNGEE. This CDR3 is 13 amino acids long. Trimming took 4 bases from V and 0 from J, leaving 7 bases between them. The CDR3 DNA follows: TGTGCCAGCAGCTCCCACATGAACACTGAAGCTTTCTTT. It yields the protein CASSSHMNTEAFF.

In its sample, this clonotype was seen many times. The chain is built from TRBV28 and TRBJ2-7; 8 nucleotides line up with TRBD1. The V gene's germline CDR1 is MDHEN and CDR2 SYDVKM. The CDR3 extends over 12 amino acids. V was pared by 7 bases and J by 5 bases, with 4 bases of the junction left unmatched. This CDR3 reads CASMETGDEQYF. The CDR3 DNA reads TGTGCCAGCATGGAGACAGGGGACGAGCAGTACTTC.